Below, one T cell receptor (beta chain) is given with its context. Its target is not known. A sort by CD45RO/CCR7/CD25/CD127/CD95/CD27 yielded CD4+ naive, central memory, regulatory and stem cell-like memory cells. Expressed TCRB transcripts were sequenced, since all the RNA that had been isolated was reverse transcribed. Some clones are missing from TCRdb's copy, which holds only in-frame ones; the method was immunoSEQ multiplex PCR. The table lists 140,000 to 150,000 clones, 48% of them singletons. This sample was taken from a study of beta chain features in type 1 diabetes. Study context: Cell yields, age and gender were similar between patients and healthy donors.

Study observations and caveats: More deletions and fewer insertions at VDJ junctions were seen in type 1 diabetes patients.

V shed 1 base, J shed 4 bases, and the junction held 10 bases outside the gene matches. Germline V gene data show CDR1 as SGHTS and CDR2 as YDEGEE. This CDR3 spans 17 amino acids. The sequencing sample was made of Tregs from blood. The receptor's source is a man between 18 and 29 years old in good health. The chain combines TRBV5-8 with TRBJ1-1, with 10 bases matching TRBD1. As DNA, the CDR3 is TGTGCCAGCAGCTTGCCGGGACAGGGGTGGGTTATCACTGAAGCTTTCTTT. Translating gives CASSLPGQGWVITEAFF.